A single sample gave rise to the 15 T cell receptor beta chains below, sequenced in a study of blood T cells in healthy people across ages. Primers used in a second PCR of roughly 7 to 12 cycles were a sample-barcoded 5' primer and a J-beta primer mix. In TCRdb, the 5' RACE reads were re-called with MiXCR into one record per CDR3 protein. Found here are 600,000 or so distinct CDR3 sequences, approximately 30% of them singletons; the top ten hold around 14%. Source material: blood. The receptors were gathered from an elderly woman in good health.

CDR3: CASSRHGSGANVLTF. CDR3 DNA: TGTGCCAGCAGCCGCCATGGATCTGGGGCCAACGTCCTGACTTTC. The gene calls are TRBV5-4 and TRBJ2-6; D gene uncertain. V was trimmed by 4 bases and J by 1 base, leaving 9 bases between them. The CDR3 consists of 15 residues. The germline V gene encodes CDR1 SGHNT and CDR2 YYREEE (reference sequence).

This clonotype is a singleton in its sample. The J gene is TRBJ2-1, the V gene TRBV20-1; 9 positions match TRBD2. The CDR3 length is 14 residues. Germline V lookup: CDR1 DFQATT, CDR2 SNEGSKA (reference sequence). V was clipped by 0 bases and J by 9 bases; unmatched bases: 6. The CDR3 bases are TGCAGTGCTAGAGATCGCGGGGGGGGCGGTGAGCAGTTCTTC. It translates to CSARDRGGGGEQFF.

The sample holds many counts of this clonotype. V is TRBV20-1 and J is TRBJ2-5; 10 bases align to TRBD2. Germline CDR1 is DFQATT and CDR2 is SNEGSKA (reference sequence). This CDR3 has 16 amino acids. The trim removed 3 bases at V and 5 bases at J, leaving 12 bases unmatched. This CDR3 reads CSASNLPGLATETQYF. As DNA, the CDR3 is TGCAGTGCTAGTAATCTACCGGGACTAGCGACCGAGACCCAGTACTTC.

At least ten counts were recorded for this clonotype. The chain has TRBV12-3 or TRBV12-4 and TRBJ2-3, with D possibly TRBD2 on 5 matching bases. The CDR3 is made up of 16 amino acids. The ends were cut back, 5 bases at V and 2 bases at J, with 17 bases in the middle. The CDR3 sequence: CASSVTSSLATDTQYF. For the CDR3, the DNA is TGTGCCAGCAGTGTAACTAGTTCCCTGGCCACAGATACGCAGTATTTT.

The gene calls are TRBV6-1 and TRBJ2-1; 10 bases map to TRBD1. The J call is uncertain, as TRBJ2-7 better fits the DNA end. The germline gives CDR1 MNHNS, CDR2 SASEGT. This CDR3 region has 14 residues. The CDR3 region has the DNA TGTGCCAGCAGTACGGGACAGGGGAACTACGAGCAGTACTTC. It encodes CASSTGQGNYEQYF.

The rearrangement joins TRBV20-1 to TRBJ2-6, with 8 bases that match TRBD2. CDR1 and CDR2 from the germline V gene are DFQATT and SNEGSKA (reference sequence). The CDR3 has 16 amino acids. The trim removed 6 bases at V and 2 bases at J, leaving 9 bases unmatched. The CDR3 is CSAISGRGAGANVLTF. In nucleotides, the CDR3 is TGCAGTGCAATCAGCGGGAGAGGAGCTGGGGCCAACGTCCTGACTTTC.

This clonotype showed up just once. The V gene is TRBV20-1, the J gene TRBJ2-5; 16 positions agree with TRBD2. Germline V CDR1 and CDR2: DFQATT, SNEGSKA (reference sequence). This CDR3 region has 16 residues. J lost 0 bases, V lost 6 bases, and 4 bases had no gene match. The CDR3 nucleotides are TGCAGTGCGGGGACTAGCGGGGGGGCGTACCAAGAGACCCAGTACTTC. Its translation is CSAGTSGGAYQETQYF.

This clonotype was observed many times. The rearrangement links TRBV2 to TRBJ2-3; 10 bases fit TRBD1. CDR1 and CDR2 (germline): SNHLY, FYNNEI. J lost 2 bases, V lost 7 bases, and 9 bases had no gene match. The length of the CDR3 is 16 residues. CDR3: CASMGPGQGTTDTQYF. DNA for the CDR3: TGTGCCAGCATGGGCCCGGGACAGGGGACCACAGATACGCAGTATTTT.

Notes on this clonotype: A much larger clone is a single base away; this may be a read error. The chain uses TRBV20-1 and TRBJ2-7; possible D gene TRBD2, 6 bases. The V gene lost 3 bases and the J gene lost 6 bases, with 18 bases spanning the gap. Germline V lookup: CDR1 DFQATT, CDR2 SNEGSKA (reference sequence). CDR3 length: 14 amino acids. The CDR3 DNA sequence: TGCAGTGCTAGCCTGACTAGAAATGCCTGCGAGCAGTACTTC. Encoded protein: CSASLTRNACEQYF.

This clonotype was observed at least ten times. The rearrangement links TRBV7-2 to TRBJ2-3; 7 bases are a match to TRBD2. Germline CDR1 SGHTA, CDR2 FQGNSA. The CDR3 has 15 amino acids. V lost 4 bases to trimming and J lost 8 bases; unmatched junction nucleotides: 12. CDR3 sequence reads: CASSSQAGPGVTQYF. In DNA, the CDR3 is TGTGCCAGCAGCTCTCAAGCGGGGCCCGGAGTTACGCAGTATTTT.

This clonotype was picked up a small number of times. The chain employs TRBV18 and TRBJ1-1; 7 bases map to TRBD1. V dropped 3 bases and J dropped 1; count of bases not matched to a gene: 5. The CDR3 totals 15 residues. Germline V gene lookup returns CDR1 KGHSH and CDR2 LQKENI. CDR3 amino acids: CASSPGQIKNTEAFF. The CDR3 DNA is TGTGCCAGCTCACCGGGACAGATAAAGAACACTGAAGCTTTCTTT.

This clonotype has a count of ten or more. The chain couples TRBV7-9 to TRBJ2-3, with a weak D call TRBD1 (5 bases). The CDR3 covers 14 residues. Germline CDR1 is SEHNR and CDR2 is FQNEAQ (reference sequence). Trimming left V 5 bases short and J 2 bases short, with 11 bases between. CDR3 bases: TGTGCCAGCAGCCCAACAGGAACCACAGATACGCAGTATTTT. This sequence encodes CASSPTGTTDTQYF. The whole variable domain, filled in from reference TRBV7-9 and TRBJ2-3, reads DTGVSQNPRHKITKRGQNVTFRCDPISEHNRLYWYRQTLGQGPEFLTYFQNEAQLEKSRLLSDRFSAERPKGSFSTLEIQRTEQGDSAMYLCASSPTGTTDTQYFGPGTRLTVL.

This clonotype was seen repeatedly, ten times or more. The chain couples TRBV10-3 to TRBJ2-3; TRBD2 matches at 11 bases. The trim removed 3 bases at V and 2 bases at J, leaving 10 bases unmatched. Germline V gene data show CDR1 as ENHRY and CDR2 as SYGVKD. CDR3 length: 18 residues. CDR3 coding DNA: TGTGCCATCAGTGATCCCAGGGGTAGCGGGGGGGTCACAGATACGCAGTATTTT. It translates to CAISDPRGSGGVTDTQYF.

This clonotype was counted many times. This clone may be a read error of a much larger clone one base away. The V call is TRBV7-2, the J call TRBJ2-7; a weak D match, TRBD2 (5 bases). The J call may be wrong; the DNA end is better matched by TRBJ2-5. The germline CDR1 and CDR2 sequences are SGHTA and FQGNSA. CDR3 size: 15 residues. The CDR3 DNA follows: TGTGCCAGCAGCTACCGGACCGGGGTGAGGCAGACCCAGTACTTC. Protein: CASSYRTGVRQTQYF.

The chain combines TRBV27 with TRBJ2-3; possible D gene TRBD2, 6 bases. Trimming pared 5 bases from V and 0 bases from J, leaving 18 bases between. CDR3 length equals 17 residues. CDR1 MNHEY and CDR2 SMNVEV come from the germline V gene (reference sequence). CDR3 residues: CASSPRIVGLSTDTQYF. The CDR3 DNA is TGTGCCAGCAGTCCCCGAATCGTGGGACTTAGCACAGATACGCAGTATTTT.